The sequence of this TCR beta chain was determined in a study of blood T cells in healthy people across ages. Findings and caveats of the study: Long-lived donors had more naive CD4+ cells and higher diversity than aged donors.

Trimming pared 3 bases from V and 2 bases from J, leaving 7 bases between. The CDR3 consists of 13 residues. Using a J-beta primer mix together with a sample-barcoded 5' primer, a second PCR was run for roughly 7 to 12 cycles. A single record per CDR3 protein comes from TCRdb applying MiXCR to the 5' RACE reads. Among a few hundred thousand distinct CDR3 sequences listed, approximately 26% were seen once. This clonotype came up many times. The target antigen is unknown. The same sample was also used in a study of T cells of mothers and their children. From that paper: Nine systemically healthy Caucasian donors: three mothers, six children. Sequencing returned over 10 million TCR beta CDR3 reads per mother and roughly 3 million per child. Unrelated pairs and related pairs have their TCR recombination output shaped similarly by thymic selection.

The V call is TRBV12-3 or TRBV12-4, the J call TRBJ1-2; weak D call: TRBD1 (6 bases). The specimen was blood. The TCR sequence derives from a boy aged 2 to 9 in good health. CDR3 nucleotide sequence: TGTGCCAGCAGTTTCCAGGGGAACTATGGCTACACCTTC. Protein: CASSFQGNYGYTF.